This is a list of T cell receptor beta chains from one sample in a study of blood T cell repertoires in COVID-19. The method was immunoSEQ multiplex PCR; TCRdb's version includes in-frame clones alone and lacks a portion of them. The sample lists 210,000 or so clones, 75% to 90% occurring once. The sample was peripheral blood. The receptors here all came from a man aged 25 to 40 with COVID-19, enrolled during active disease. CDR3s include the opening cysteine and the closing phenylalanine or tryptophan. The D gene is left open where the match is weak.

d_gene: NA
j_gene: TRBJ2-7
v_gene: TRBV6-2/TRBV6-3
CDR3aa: CASSYGGAPYEQYF

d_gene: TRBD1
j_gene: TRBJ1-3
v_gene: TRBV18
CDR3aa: CASSAQTGGSGNTIYF

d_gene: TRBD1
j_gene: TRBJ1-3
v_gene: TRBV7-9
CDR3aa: CASSLKDRENTIYF

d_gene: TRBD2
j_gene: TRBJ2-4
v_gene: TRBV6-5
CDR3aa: CATRWGRADIQYF

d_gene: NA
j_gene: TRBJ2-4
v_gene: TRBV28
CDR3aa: CASSLLQGIAKNIQYF

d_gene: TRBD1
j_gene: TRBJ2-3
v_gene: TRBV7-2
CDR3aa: CASSLGGQGPADTQYF

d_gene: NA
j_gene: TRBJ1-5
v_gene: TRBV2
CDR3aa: CASSGQRNQPQHF

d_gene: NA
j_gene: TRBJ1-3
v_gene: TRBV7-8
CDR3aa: CASGGTGGNTIYF

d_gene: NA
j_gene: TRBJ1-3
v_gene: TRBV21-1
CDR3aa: CASSRGWSLSGNTIYF

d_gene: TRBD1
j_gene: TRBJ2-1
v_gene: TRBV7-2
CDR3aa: CASSFDRGSYNEQFF

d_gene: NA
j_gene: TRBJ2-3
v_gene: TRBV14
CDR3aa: CASSQDDWAGRVADTQYF

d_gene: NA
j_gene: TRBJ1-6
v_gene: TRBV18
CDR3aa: CASSPLTGNDSPLHF

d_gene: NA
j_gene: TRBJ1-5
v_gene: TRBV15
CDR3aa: CATSRGGARAYSNQPQHF

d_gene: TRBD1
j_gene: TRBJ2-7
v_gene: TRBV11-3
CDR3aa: CASSRRYGQGSYEQYF

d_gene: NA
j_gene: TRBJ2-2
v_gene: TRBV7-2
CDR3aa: CASSLGANTGELFF

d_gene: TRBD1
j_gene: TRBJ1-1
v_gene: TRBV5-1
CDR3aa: CASSAEQGANTEAFF

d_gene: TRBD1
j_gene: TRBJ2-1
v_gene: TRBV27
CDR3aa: CASSRTDRGINEQFF

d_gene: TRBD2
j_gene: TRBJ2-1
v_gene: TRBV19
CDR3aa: CASTPGLAFDNEQFF

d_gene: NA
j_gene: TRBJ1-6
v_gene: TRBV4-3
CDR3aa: CASSQRQSSYNSPLHF

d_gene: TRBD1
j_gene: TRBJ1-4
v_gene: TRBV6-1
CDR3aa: CASSEAQGAVREKLFF

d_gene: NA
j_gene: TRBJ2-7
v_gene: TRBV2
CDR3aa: CASRRDPSYEQYF

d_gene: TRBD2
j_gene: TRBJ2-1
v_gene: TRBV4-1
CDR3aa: CASSRSHGGGSNEQFF

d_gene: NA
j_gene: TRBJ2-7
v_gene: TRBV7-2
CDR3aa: CASSLTGYEQYF

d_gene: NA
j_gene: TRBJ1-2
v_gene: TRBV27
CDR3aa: CASSLSGLYGYTF

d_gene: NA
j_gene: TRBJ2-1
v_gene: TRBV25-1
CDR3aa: CASSEMGGNEQFF

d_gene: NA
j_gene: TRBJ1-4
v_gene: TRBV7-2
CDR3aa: CASSLMVTGFEKLFF

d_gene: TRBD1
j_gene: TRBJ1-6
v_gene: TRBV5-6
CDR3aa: CASSSQGNNSPLHF

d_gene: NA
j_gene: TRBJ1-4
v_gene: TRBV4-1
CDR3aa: CASSQGLTGLTNEKLFF

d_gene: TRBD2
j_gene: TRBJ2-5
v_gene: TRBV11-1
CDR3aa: CASSFMGGKETQYF

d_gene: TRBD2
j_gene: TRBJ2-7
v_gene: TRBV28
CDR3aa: CASGGRPSEQYF

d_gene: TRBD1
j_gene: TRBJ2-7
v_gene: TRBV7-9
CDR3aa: CASSPGQGPYEQYF

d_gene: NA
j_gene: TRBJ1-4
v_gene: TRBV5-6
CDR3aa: CASSLAANLAANEKLFF

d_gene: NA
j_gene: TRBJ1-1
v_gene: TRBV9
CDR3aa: CASSVGGSLNTEAFF

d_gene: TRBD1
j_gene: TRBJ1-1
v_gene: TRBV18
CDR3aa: CASSSGQVTEAFF

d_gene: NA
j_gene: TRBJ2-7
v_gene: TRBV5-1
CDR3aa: CASSLTGTTYEQYF

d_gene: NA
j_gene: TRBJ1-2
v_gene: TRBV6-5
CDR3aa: CASSQEYRRGYTF

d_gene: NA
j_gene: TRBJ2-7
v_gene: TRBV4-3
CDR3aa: CASSQEGTGGREQYF

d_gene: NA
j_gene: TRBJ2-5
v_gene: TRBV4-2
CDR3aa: CASSQEVGPVAQYF

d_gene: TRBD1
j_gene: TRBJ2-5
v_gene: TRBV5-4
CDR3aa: CASSLGWTGEKTQYF

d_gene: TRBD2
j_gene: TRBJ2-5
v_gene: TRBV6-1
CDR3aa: CASSERSTSGGAQETQYF

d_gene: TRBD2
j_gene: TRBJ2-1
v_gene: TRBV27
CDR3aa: CASSFDRSGSGSEQFF

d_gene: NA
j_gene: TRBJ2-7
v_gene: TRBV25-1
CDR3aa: CASSAGGSSYEQYF

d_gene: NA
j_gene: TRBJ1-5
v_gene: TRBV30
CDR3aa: CAWSVRSGAINQPQHF

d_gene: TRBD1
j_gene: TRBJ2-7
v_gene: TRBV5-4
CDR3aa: CASSRDRISYEQYF

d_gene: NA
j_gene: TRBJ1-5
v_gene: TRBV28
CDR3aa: CASSTGLNQPQHF